The 27 T cell receptor beta chains reported below all come from one sample, sequenced in a study of T cells in localized non-small cell lung cancer (TCRdb year 2020). The library was prepared using the immunoSEQ multiplex PCR assay. What TCRdb holds here is the immuneACCESS table cut down to in-frame rearrangements. Part of the clones is not present; checked against another copy, under half of the missing clones reflect an unresolved V gene, and the others are unexplained. For this sample the table gives about 25,000 clones, of which around 88% were detected only once. The ten top clones hold roughly 10% of the sample. This sample comprised peripheral blood mononuclear cells, obtained before any cancer treatment. The receptors here all came from a woman aged 35 to 75 with stage III lung adenocarcinoma.

J is TRBJ2-5 and V is TRBV5-4; D tentatively reads TRBD1 or TRBD2 (6 bases each). V was pared by 4 bases and J by 1 base, with 14 bases between. Germline V gene lookup returns CDR1 SGHNT and CDR2 YYREEE (reference sequence). This CDR3 has 15 amino acids. In DNA, the CDR3 is TGTGCCAGCAGCGCGACCCCGGGGGCCCAAGAGACCCAGTACTTC. It translates to CASSATPGAQETQYF.

The chain carries TRBV5-6 and TRBJ2-1; 9 nucleotides align to TRBD2. Germline V gene data show CDR1 as SGHDT and CDR2 as YYEEEE. The CDR3 runs to 17 residues. V shed 2 bases and J 2 bases; nucleotides not matched to a gene: 8. The CDR3: CASSFGTRGGAYNEQFF. DNA of the CDR3: TGTGCCAGCAGCTTCGGAACGCGGGGGGGCGCCTACAATGAGCAGTTCTTC.

V is TRBV10-1 and J is TRBJ1-5; D call uncertain. The CDR3 spans 13 residues. From germline, CDR1 is WNHNN and CDR2 SYGVQD (reference sequence). Trimming left V 0 bases short and J 7 bases short, with 7 bases between. CDR3 sequence reads: CASSESTDQPQHF. CDR3 in DNA: TGCGCCAGCAGTGAGTCGACTGACCAGCCCCAGCATTTT.

The CDR3 spells CASSSNGRISGANVLTF. For the CDR3, the DNA is TGTGCCAGCAGCTCGAACGGACGGATCTCTGGGGCCAACGTCCTGACTTTC. The rearrangement links TRBV7-2 to TRBJ2-6; D not resolved. This CDR3 is built from 17 residues. Looked up from germline, CDR1 is SGHTA and CDR2 is FQGNSA. Trimming shortened V by 4 bases and J by 0 bases, and 13 bases separated the two germline ends. Full variable domain (outside the CDR3, taken from reference TRBV7-2 and TRBJ2-6): GAGVSQSPSNKVTEKGKDVELRCDPISGHTALYWYRQSLGQGLEFLIYFQGNSAPDKSGLPSDRFSAERTGGSVSTLTIQRTQQEDSAVYLCASSSNGRISGANVLTFGAGSRLTVL.

The chain is built from TRBV7-8 and TRBJ1-1; D is ambiguous. This CDR3 region has 16 residues. V was shortened by 3 bases and J by 0 bases, with 14 bases between the two germline ends. Germline CDR1 is SGHVS and CDR2 is FQNEAQ. In nucleotides, the CDR3 is TGTGCCAGCAGCTTTAGTGGGGAAGGTTTGAACACTGAAGCTTTCTTT. Translation: CASSFSGEGLNTEAFF. The complete variable domain, with remaining parts taken from reference TRBV7-8 and TRBJ1-1, reads GAGVSQSPRYKVAKRGQDVALRCDPISGHVSLFWYQQALGQGPEFLTYFQNEAQLDKSGLPSDRFFAERPEGSVSTLKIQRTQQEDSAVYLCASSFSGEGLNTEAFFGQGTRLTVV.

The V and J genes are TRBV10-2 and TRBJ2-1; 10 positions agree with TRBD2. Germline lookup yields CDR1 WSHSY and CDR2 SAAADI. Trimming took 5 bases from V and 8 from J; bases not matched to a gene: 6. This CDR3 has 14 amino acids. DNA of the CDR3: TGCGCCAGCAGTCCTAGCGGGAGTATCGATGAGCAGTTCTTC. The encoded protein is CASSPSGSIDEQFF.

The chain recombines TRBV14 with TRBJ2-1; the D gene is possibly TRBD1 (6 bases). With 0 bases removed from V and 9 bases from J, the gap between germline ends came to 27 bases. The CDR3 extends over 19 amino acids. Germline CDR1 is SGHDN and CDR2 is FVKESK. The CDR3: CASSQERGLRRTVSGEQFF. The CDR3 bases are TGTGCCAGCAGCCAAGAGAGGGGGTTGCGTAGGACCGTATCCGGTGAGCAGTTCTTC.

Here the CDR3 DNA reads TGTGCCAGCAGTGAAGGGTGGGGGGCGGTTCAGCCCCAGCATTTT. Encoded protein: CASSEGWGAVQPQHF. The V call is TRBV6-1, the J call TRBJ1-5; D perhaps matches TRBD1 (6 bases). Germline values: CDR1 MNHNS, CDR2 SASEGT. Between the trimmed V and J ends, which lost 1 base and 6 bases, there was a span of 13 bases. The CDR3 has 15 amino acids.

The rearrangement joins TRBV9 to TRBJ2-3, with D possibly TRBD2 on 7 matching bases. Germline CDR1 reads SGDLS; CDR2 reads YYNGEE. The CDR3 length is 16 residues. The ends were cut back, 3 bases at V and 0 bases at J, with 14 bases in the middle. The CDR3 region is CASSAEGGHSTDTQYF. CDR3 in DNA: TGTGCCAGCAGCGCAGAGGGGGGGCATAGCACAGATACGCAGTATTTT.

The chain couples TRBV4-3 to TRBJ1-2; D remains unclear. Looked up from germline, CDR1 is LGHNA and CDR2 is YSLEER. The V end was cut by 4 bases, the J end by 4 bases, with 13 bases between. There are 14 residues in the CDR3. The CDR3 loop is CASSPPVGVYGYTF. The CDR3, as DNA: TGCGCCAGCAGCCCCCCAGTCGGGGTCTATGGCTACACCTTC.

This chain connects TRBV5-1 to TRBJ1-1, with D hard to call. The CDR3 loop spans 14 amino acids. CDR1 is SGHRS, CDR2 YFSETQ, per germline. V was clipped by 1 base and J by 1 base, with 8 bases between them. The CDR3 sequence: CASSLNAENTEAFF. The CDR3 region has the DNA TGCGCCAGCAGCTTGAATGCAGAGAACACTGAAGCTTTCTTT.

V is TRBV7-2 and J is TRBJ1-1, with 10 positions matching TRBD1. In germline, CDR1 is SGHTA, CDR2 FQGNSA. V gave up 4 bases and J gave up 5 bases; unmatched junction bases: 4. This CDR3 is built from 14 residues. Here the CDR3 reads CASSYGQGGTEAFF. The DNA of the CDR3 is TGTGCCAGCAGCTACGGACAGGGGGGAACTGAAGCTTTCTTT.

This clone was seen more than once but under ten times. The J gene is TRBJ1-5, the V gene TRBV29-1, with 8 nucleotides matching TRBD1. Looked up from germline, CDR1 is SQVTM and CDR2 is ANQGSEA. The CDR3 covers 13 residues. Trimming took 6 bases from V and 4 from J; bases not matched to a gene: 5. The CDR3 spells CSVGTGANQPQHF. The CDR3 DNA reads as TGCAGCGTGGGGACAGGAGCTAATCAGCCCCAGCATTTT.

This chain links TRBV5-3 with TRBJ2-1; TRBD2 aligns across 12 bases. TRBV5-3 is designated an ORF whose function remains uncertain. The CDR3 sequence is 16 residues long. The V segment lost 4 bases and the J segment 8 bases; nucleotides outside the gene matches: 10. CDR3 sequence (DNA): TGTGCCAGAAGCCCCCCGACTAGCGGGAGTGGAGATGAGCAGTTCTTC. Its translation: CARSPPTSGSGDEQFF.

The chain has TRBV6-1 and TRBJ2-5; D is possibly TRBD2 (5 bases). The CDR3 totals 13 residues. V shed 6 bases and J shed 2 bases, with 10 bases lying between them. CDR1 is MNHNS, CDR2 SASEGT, per germline. CDR3 region: CASRRSGQETQYF. CDR3 nucleotide sequence: TGTGCCAGCAGGAGGTCGGGACAAGAGACCCAGTACTTC.

The chain uses TRBV27 and TRBJ2-6; no firm D call. The CDR3 totals 13 residues. Deletions cut 2 bases from V and 4 bases from J, with 3 bases between. The V gene's germline CDR1 is MNHEY and CDR2 SMNVEV (reference sequence). CDR3 nucleotides: TGTGCCAGCAGTTTAAGGGGGGCCAACGTCCTGACTTTC. Translating gives CASSLRGANVLTF.

This clone was detected only once. The V and J genes are TRBV18 and TRBJ2-7, with D uncertain. Per the germline V gene, CDR1 is KGHSH and CDR2 is LQKENI. This CDR3 has 13 residues. The V end lost 3 bases, the J end lost 3 bases, and 9 bases lay between the germline ends. The CDR3: CASSPEIYYEQYF. CDR3 DNA: TGTGCCAGCTCACCCGAAATCTACTACGAGCAGTACTTC.

This rearrangement joins TRBV7-9 to TRBJ2-3; 9 bases line up with TRBD1. CDR1 and CDR2 from the germline V gene are SEHNR and FQNEAQ (reference sequence). V lost 5 bases, J lost 2 bases, and 5 bases stayed unmatched. The CDR3 length is 15 residues. CDR3 amino acids: CASSPGTGNTDTQYF. Written as DNA, the CDR3 is TGTGCCAGCAGCCCCGGGACAGGGAACACAGATACGCAGTATTTT.

V gene TRBV4-1 combines with J gene TRBJ2-7; tentative D call: TRBD1 (6 bases). Trimming left V 4 bases short and J 2 bases short, with 12 bases between. The CDR3 contains 14 residues. Germline V lookup: CDR1 MGHRA, CDR2 YSYEKL. CDR3 protein: CASSPNRVPYEQYF. The CDR3 DNA sequence: TGCGCCAGCAGCCCAAACAGGGTCCCCTACGAGCAGTACTTC.

The chain carries TRBV4-2 and TRBJ2-2; TRBD2 is a possible D gene (5 bases). V lost 3 bases to trimming and J lost 6 bases, with 11 bases between them. CDR3 size: 14 residues. The germline CDR1 and CDR2 sequences are LGHNA and YNFKEQ. The CDR3 spells CASSQDSMAGELFF. DNA for the CDR3: TGTGCCAGCAGCCAGGACTCCATGGCCGGGGAGCTGTTTTTT.

In nucleotides, the CDR3 is TGTGCCAGCAGTTTTTCGTGGGGGGAGACCCAGTACTTC. Translating it yields CASSFSWGETQYF. The chain couples TRBV27 to TRBJ2-5; D is perhaps TRBD1 or TRBD2 (5 bases each). V was clipped by 3 bases and J by 5 bases, with 10 bases between them. The CDR3 runs to 13 residues. Germline assignment: CDR1 MNHEY and CDR2 SMNVEV (reference sequence).

The chain links TRBV9 to TRBJ2-1; no clear D. Germline assignment: CDR1 SGDLS and CDR2 YYNGEE. CDR3 length: 11 amino acids. Deletions cut 3 bases from V and 7 bases from J, with 5 bases between. CDR3 sequence (DNA): TGTGCCAGCAGCGCCAGAAATGAGCAGTTCTTC. Translation gives CASSARNEQFF.

The chain employs TRBV27 and TRBJ2-6; 9 positions match TRBD1. This CDR3 comprises 18 residues. V lost 5 bases, J lost 0 bases, and 8 bases stayed unmatched. Germline V gene sequence: CDR1 MNHEY, CDR2 SMNVEV (reference sequence). The CDR3 coding sequence is TGTGCCAGCAGTCTCCGGGACAGGGTAATCTCTGGGGCCAACGTCCTGACTTTC. It translates to CASSLRDRVISGANVLTF. The full variable domain, completed using reference TRBV27 and TRBJ2-6, is EAQVTQNPRYLITVTGKKLTVTCSQNMNHEYMSWYRQDPGLGLRQIYYSMNVEVTDKGDVPEGYKVSRKEKRNFPLILESPSPNQTSLYFCASSLRDRVISGANVLTFGAGSRLTVL.

DNA for the CDR3: TGTGCCAGCAGCTTAGCTGGCAGGACCTACAATGAGCAGTTCTTC. It specifies CASSLAGRTYNEQFF. The chain couples TRBV7-2 to TRBJ2-1; no reliable D call. Trimming took off 0 bases at V and 2 bases at J, with 8 bases between the two ends. The germline V gene encodes CDR1 SGHTA and CDR2 FQGNSA. The CDR3 has 15 amino acids.

The chain uses TRBV7-8 and TRBJ1-1, with D uncertain. Trimming took 6 bases from V and 1 from J, leaving 12 bases between them. CDR3 size: 14 residues. Germline V CDR1 and CDR2: SGHVS, FQNEAQ. The CDR3 is CASRSRGGNTEAFF. The CDR3 DNA sequence: TGTGCCAGCAGGAGCCGGGGTGGGAACACTGAAGCTTTCTTT.

This clone was picked up one time. The chain employs TRBV13 and TRBJ2-7, with 8 bases that match TRBD1. V lost 5 bases, J lost 0 bases, and 3 bases stayed unmatched. This CDR3 comprises 14 residues. Germline V lookup: CDR1 PRHDT, CDR2 FYEKMQ (reference sequence). CDR3 in amino acids: CASSRGQDSYEQYF. CDR3 in DNA: TGTGCCAGCAGCAGGGGACAGGACTCCTACGAGCAGTACTTC. Drawing the rest from reference TRBV13 and TRBJ2-7, the complete variable domain is AAGVIQSPRHLIKEKRETATLKCYPIPRHDTVYWYQQGPGQDPQFLISFYEKMQSDKGSIPDRFSAQQFSDYHSELNMSSLELGDSALYFCASSRGQDSYEQYFGPGTRLTVT.

The rearrangement links TRBV7-2 to TRBJ2-3; D might be TRBD2 (6 bases). CDR3 length equals 16 residues. Trimming pared 5 bases from V and 1 base from J, leaving 16 bases between. The germline gives CDR1 SGHTA, CDR2 FQGNSA. CDR3 region: CASSPQGGSRTDTQYF. CDR3 in DNA: TGTGCCAGCAGCCCTCAAGGAGGGTCCCGCACAGATACGCAGTATTTT.